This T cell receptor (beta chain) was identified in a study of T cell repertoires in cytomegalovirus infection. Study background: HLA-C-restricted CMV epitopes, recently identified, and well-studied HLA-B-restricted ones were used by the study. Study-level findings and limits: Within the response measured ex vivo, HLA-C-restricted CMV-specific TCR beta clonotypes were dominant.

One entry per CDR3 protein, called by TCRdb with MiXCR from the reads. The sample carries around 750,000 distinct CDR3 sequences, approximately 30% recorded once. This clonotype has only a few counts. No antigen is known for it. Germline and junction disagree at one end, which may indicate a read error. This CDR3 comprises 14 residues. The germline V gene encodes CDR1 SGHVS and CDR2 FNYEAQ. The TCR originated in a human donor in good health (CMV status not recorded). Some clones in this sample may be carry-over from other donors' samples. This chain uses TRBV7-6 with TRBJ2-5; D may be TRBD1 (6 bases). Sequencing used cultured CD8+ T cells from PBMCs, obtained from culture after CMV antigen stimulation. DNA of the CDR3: TGTGCTAGCAGCTTCGGCGCAGGGGCCGAGACCCAGTACTTC. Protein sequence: CASSFGAGAETQYF.